One sample yielded the 28 T cell receptor beta chains listed below, sequenced in a study of CD8+ T cells in alopecia areata. cDNA prepared by RNA extraction and subsequent reverse transcription served as the template for sequencing. Some clones are missing from TCRdb's copy, which holds only in-frame ones; the method was immunoSEQ multiplex PCR. The sample has around 82,000 clones; roughly 51% are singletons. Sequenced sample: NKG2D-high CD8+ T cells sorted from blood. These receptors all come from a human donor with alopecia areata.

This clone has more than one count but fewer than ten. The V call is TRBV14, the J call TRBJ2-5, with unresolved D. This CDR3 region has 11 residues. Trimming stripped 5 bases from V and 5 bases from J, with 6 bases between. Germline assignment: CDR1 SGHDN and CDR2 FVKESK. The CDR3 protein is CASSGFETQYF. The DNA of the CDR3 is TGTGCCAGCAGCGGCTTTGAGACCCAGTACTTC. Complete variable domain (other parts from reference TRBV14 and TRBJ2-5): EAGVTQFPSHSVIEKGQTVTLRCDPISGHDNLYWYRRVMGKEIKFLLHFVKESKQDESGMPNNRFLAERTGGTYSTLKVQPAELEDSGVYFCASSGFETQYFGPGTRLLVL.

In this sample, this clone turned up a few times. This chain joins TRBV29-1 and TRBJ2-1; D is possibly TRBD2 (6 bases). V gave up 7 bases and J gave up 4 bases, with 14 bases separating them. This CDR3 has 13 amino acids. Germline V gene data show CDR1 as SQVTM and CDR2 as ANQGSEA. The CDR3 spells CSGGTHTYNEQFF. CDR3 bases: TGCAGCGGGGGGACTCACACGTACAATGAGCAGTTCTTC.

V and J are TRBV29-1 and TRBJ1-1; 8 bases agree with TRBD1. The trim removed 7 bases at V and 6 bases at J, leaving 13 bases unmatched. CDR1 SQVTM and CDR2 ANQGSEA come from the germline V gene. The CDR3 runs to 14 residues. As DNA, the CDR3 is TGCAGCGGGAACAGGGGGACGATGATCGCTGAAGCTTTCTTT. This translates into CSGNRGTMIAEAFF.

This clone was seen a few times. CDR3 region: CASSLAGGHNEKLFF. The DNA of the CDR3 is TGCGCCAGCAGCTTGGCCGGGGGGCATAATGAAAAACTGTTTTTT. The chain links TRBV5-1 to TRBJ1-4; a weak D match, TRBD1 (6 bases). V lost 0 bases and J lost 4, with 10 bases in between. The CDR3 spans 15 residues. From germline, CDR1 is SGHRS and CDR2 YFSETQ.

This clone was detected only a few times. The rearrangement uses TRBV10-3 and TRBJ1-5; a weak D match, TRBD1 (6 bases). Per germline, CDR1 ENHRY and CDR2 SYGVKD. Trimming removed 0 bases from V and 5 bases from J, with 11 bases in between. The CDR3 is 15 amino acids. The CDR3 reads CAISESRKGDQPQHF. DNA of the CDR3: TGTGCCATCAGTGAGTCGAGGAAGGGGGATCAGCCCCAGCATTTT.

The gene calls are TRBV5-4 and TRBJ2-5; D is unresolved. The V and J ends lost 0 bases and 5 bases respectively, with 2 bases between them. The CDR3 extends over 11 amino acids. CDR1 SGHNT and CDR2 YYREEE come from the germline V gene (reference sequence). In nucleotides, the CDR3 is TGTGCCAGCAGCTTGGATGAGACCCAGTACTTC. Amino acids: CASSLDETQYF.

The chain is built from TRBV11-2 and TRBJ2-7; a possible D gene is TRBD1 (5 bases). CDR1 is SGHAT and CDR2 is FQNNGV in the germline V gene. With 3 bases removed from V and 2 bases from J, the gap between germline ends came to 11 bases. The length of the CDR3 is 14 residues. Here the CDR3 DNA reads TGTGCCAGCAGCTTTGAACAGGAGACCTACGAGCAGTACTTC. This translates into CASSFEQETYEQYF.

The J gene is TRBJ2-5, the V gene TRBV30, with D unclear. V was clipped by 0 bases and J by 1 base, with 6 bases between them. CDR1 is GTSNPN, CDR2 SVGIG, per germline (reference sequence). The CDR3 totals 13 residues. CDR3 nucleotides: TGTGCCTGGAGTGTATTAGGCCAAGAGACCCAGTACTTC. Protein: CAWSVLGQETQYF.

The chain joins TRBV4-1 to TRBJ2-7; D tentatively reads TRBD1 or TRBD2 (5 bases each). The CDR3 spans 14 residues. The ends were cut back, 4 bases at V and 9 bases at J, with 19 bases in the middle. Germline CDR1 and CDR2: MGHRA and YSYEKL. CDR3 region: CASSPSGPVAGQYF. The CDR3, as DNA: TGCGCCAGCAGCCCTTCGGGACCTGTCGCCGGGCAGTACTTC.

The chain links TRBV28 to TRBJ2-1, with D unclear. The CDR3 is made up of 14 amino acids. The V end lost 2 bases, the J end lost 4 bases, and 9 bases lay between the germline ends. CDR1 and CDR2 (germline): MDHEN, SYDVKM. In nucleotides, the CDR3 is TGTGCCAGCAGTTTAGGTCATAATTACAATGAGCAGTTCTTC. Its translation: CASSLGHNYNEQFF.

A few counts support this clone. The V gene is TRBV7-9, the J gene TRBJ2-1; 9 positions match TRBD1. The V and J ends lost 3 bases and 7 bases, in that order; junction bases with no gene match: 7. The CDR3 consists of 15 residues. The germline gives CDR1 SEHNR, CDR2 FQNEAQ (reference sequence). The CDR3 region has the DNA TGTGCCAGCAGCTTTCGGACAGGGGCGCAGAATGAGCAGTTCTTC. The encoded protein is CASSFRTGAQNEQFF.

This clone was seen a few times. The CDR3 is CASSRDSEAFF. DNA of the CDR3: TGTGCCAGCTCACGGGACAGCGAAGCTTTCTTT. The chain recombines TRBV18 with TRBJ1-1; 7 bases match TRBD1. V lost 4 bases and J lost 8; bases outside the gene matches: 1. The CDR3 is made up of 11 amino acids. The germline V gene encodes CDR1 KGHSH and CDR2 LQKENI.

This clone was detected only once. The chain joins TRBV27 to TRBJ2-7, with TRBD1 matching over 10 bases. This CDR3 spans 13 amino acids. Germline CDR1 is MNHEY and CDR2 is SMNVEV (reference sequence). V dropped 7 bases and J dropped 7; count of bases not matched to a gene: 7. The CDR3 is CASTGTGAGEQYF. The CDR3 bases are TGTGCCAGCACGGGGACAGGGGCGGGGGAGCAGTACTTC.

The chain uses TRBV9 and TRBJ1-1; D is ambiguous. V was cut by 4 bases and J by 3 bases, with 13 bases left in between. The CDR3 runs 14 residues. From germline, CDR1 is SGDLS and CDR2 YYNGEE. Here the CDR3 reads CASSPGRVHTEAFF. For the CDR3, the DNA is TGTGCCAGCAGCCCCGGTCGTGTACACACTGAAGCTTTCTTT.

This chain joins TRBV30 and TRBJ1-1; 9 bases are shared with TRBD1. The CDR3 length is 12 residues. Germline-derived CDR1 and CDR2 are GTSNPN and SVGIG (reference sequence). V lost 3 bases to trimming and J lost 6 bases; unmatched junction nucleotides: 2. The DNA of the CDR3 is TGTGCCTGGAGGACAGGGGGAGCTGAAGCTTTCTTT. Its protein product is CAWRTGGAEAFF.

This rearrangement joins TRBV5-1 to TRBJ2-7; D perhaps matches TRBD2 (5 bases). Germline lookup yields CDR1 SGHRS and CDR2 YFSETQ. This CDR3 comprises 14 residues. V shed 4 bases and J shed 0 bases, with 11 bases lying between them. The CDR3 nucleotides read TGCGCCAGCAGCCTCCCGGGGAACTCCTACGAGCAGTACTTC. Amino acids: CASSLPGNSYEQYF. The full variable domain, in which reference TRBV5-1 and TRBJ2-7 provide the parts outside the CDR3, is KAGVTQTPRYLIKTRGQQVTLSCSPISGHRSVSWYQQTPGQGLQFLFEYFSETQRNKGNFPGRFSGRQFSNSRSEMNVSTLELGDSALYLCASSLPGNSYEQYFGPGTRLTVT.

The rearrangement joins TRBV7-8 to TRBJ2-1; no firm D call. CDR3 length equals 14 residues. V was clipped by 1 base and J by 6 bases, with 10 bases between them. Germline assignment: CDR1 SGHVS and CDR2 FQNEAQ. In DNA, the CDR3 is TGTGCCAGCAGCTTAGGCCCTAGTTTCAATGAGCAGTTCTTC. This encodes CASSLGPSFNEQFF.

The chain employs TRBV25-1 and TRBJ1-2; D possibly corresponds to TRBD1 (5 bases). The germline gives CDR1 MGHDK, CDR2 SYGVNS. The CDR3 runs to 12 residues. Trimming took off 4 bases at V and 4 bases at J, with 7 bases between the two ends. CDR3 nucleotide sequence: TGTGCCAGCAGTGTAGGGGCCTATGGCTACACCTTC. This translates into CASSVGAYGYTF.

V usage is TRBV29-1 and J usage is TRBJ2-7; D is tentatively TRBD1 or TRBD2 (6 bases each). Germline CDR1 SQVTM, CDR2 ANQGSEA. Trimming shortened V by 3 bases and J by 9 bases, and 9 bases separated the two germline ends. This CDR3 is 10 amino acids long. This chain's CDR3 is CSVDEGGQYF. DNA of the CDR3: TGCAGCGTTGATGAGGGGGGGCAGTACTTC.

This clone was observed a few times. The chain uses TRBV2 and TRBJ2-2; D may be TRBD1 (5 bases). V was trimmed by 8 bases and J by 6 bases, leaving 19 bases between them. The CDR3 runs to 15 residues. Germline loops: CDR1 SNHLY, CDR2 FYNNEI. The CDR3, as DNA: TGTGCCAGCTCAAGGGGCAGCCTCATGCCCGGGGAGCTGTTTTTT. Translating gives CASSRGSLMPGELFF.

This clone was detected a few times. CDR3 DNA: TGTGCCAGCAGCGCGGCGGCGGCCTCCTACGAGCAGTACTTC. Translated, it gives CASSAAAASYEQYF. The chain recombines TRBV4-2 with TRBJ2-7; unclear D gene. The germline CDR1 and CDR2 sequences are LGHNA and YNFKEQ. Trimming left V 5 bases short and J 0 bases short, with 11 bases between. The CDR3 is made up of 14 amino acids.

V gene TRBV9 combines with J gene TRBJ2-1; D may be TRBD2 (6 bases). Germline loops: CDR1 SGDLS, CDR2 YYNGEE. CDR3 size: 16 residues. The V and J ends lost 0 bases and 4 bases respectively, with 14 bases between them. Written as DNA, the CDR3 is TGTGCCAGCAGCGTAGAACCGGGAGCCCTTTACAATGAGCAGTTCTTC. This codes for CASSVEPGALYNEQFF.

The genes are TRBV13 and TRBJ2-3; D possibly corresponds to TRBD2 (7 bases). The V gene lost 6 bases and the J gene lost 8 bases, with 21 bases spanning the gap. The germline CDR1 and CDR2 sequences are PRHDT and FYEKMQ (reference sequence). The length of the CDR3 is 15 residues. CDR3 nucleotides: TGTGCCAGCAGTATTATAGGTCCGGGGGGCGTTACGCAGTATTTT. Its protein product is CASSIIGPGGVTQYF.

The V call is TRBV29-1, the J call TRBJ2-3, with D maybe TRBD2 (5 bases). The germline gives CDR1 SQVTM, CDR2 ANQGSEA. The CDR3 is 15 residues long. Trimming cost V 1 base and J 0 bases, with 11 bases left between them. CDR3: CSVEGGQLSTDTQYF. The CDR3 DNA is TGCAGCGTTGAAGGCGGGCAGCTAAGCACAGATACGCAGTATTTT.

This clone was observed a handful of times. J is TRBJ2-7 and V is TRBV29-1; D call uncertain. The length of the CDR3 is 13 residues. Germline CDR1 SQVTM, CDR2 ANQGSEA. V was trimmed by 2 bases and J by 0 bases, leaving 8 bases between them. Here the CDR3 reads CSVERADSYEQYF. CDR3 DNA sequence: TGCAGCGTTGAAAGGGCAGACTCCTACGAGCAGTACTTC.

This chain connects TRBV7-9 to TRBJ2-5, with 11 bases fitting TRBD1. V shed 5 bases and J 4 bases; nucleotides not matched to a gene: 9. CDR3 length equals 16 residues. Germline lookup yields CDR1 SEHNR and CDR2 FQNEAQ (reference sequence). The CDR3 region has the DNA TGTGCCAGCAGCACGCCGGGACAGGGGGAGGGAGAGACCCAGTACTTC. Its protein product is CASSTPGQGEGETQYF.

In its sample, this clone was seen once. The chain carries TRBV4-1 and TRBJ2-5, with D perhaps matching TRBD2 (6 bases). From germline, CDR1 is MGHRA and CDR2 YSYEKL. V was trimmed by 3 bases and J by 4 bases, leaving 18 bases between them. The CDR3 consists of 16 residues. The CDR3 DNA sequence: TGCGCCAGCAGCCAGGCCGGGACTGGCGTTGTAGAGACCCAGTACTTC. Its translation is CASSQAGTGVVETQYF.

With respect to this clone: Its ends do not fully match the called genes, so a read error is possible. The CDR3 here is CSVETEPGQVF. CDR3 nucleotide sequence: TGCAGCGTTGAAACCGAACCGGGGCAAGTATTC. V gene TRBV29-1 combines with J gene TRBJ2-7, with D possibly called TRBD1 or TRBD2 (5 bases each). Germline CDR1 SQVTM, CDR2 ANQGSEA. This CDR3 has 11 residues.